This T cell receptor beta chain was profiled in a study of blood T cell repertoires in COVID-19. Sequencing was performed with immunoSEQ multiplex PCR; in TCRdb, only in-frame clones are kept and a portion is missing. The sample records 200,000 to 300,000 clones, approximately 85% being singletons. Trimming pared 0 bases from V and 8 bases from J, leaving 10 bases between. In germline, CDR1 is GTSNPN, CDR2 SVGIG (reference sequence). This CDR3 comprises 12 residues. This TCR derives from a woman aged 45-59 years with acute COVID-19. This chain uses TRBV30 with TRBJ1-2; possibly TRBD1 for D (6 bases). Sequencing was carried out using PBMCs or T cells enriched from blood (not recorded which). The CDR3 nucleotides are TGTGCCTGGAGTGTAGTACAGGGAGGCTACACCTTC. Translated, it gives CAWSVVQGGYTF.